Following are 23 T cell receptor beta chains from one sample sequenced in a study of T cells after posttransplantation cyclophosphamide. Sequenced by immunoSEQ multiplex PCR; TCRdb stores in-frame clones only, minus some. The table has more than 30,000 clones, 90% to 95% seen once; the top ten hold just under 0.25%. Cells defined as naive were viable CD3+CD4+ or CD3+CD8+ and CCR7+CD45RA+CD45RO-CD95-CD27+CD28+. Material for sequencing was naive CD4+ T cells sorted from PBMCs. These receptor sequences come from a woman aged 55-70 years in good health, CMV-negative, and a related stem cell transplant donor.

V and J are TRBV7-9 and TRBJ1-2; 7 bases fit TRBD1. The CDR3 consists of 13 residues. V was clipped by 4 bases and J by 7 bases; unmatched bases: 6. The germline V gene encodes CDR1 SEHNR and CDR2 FQNEAQ (reference sequence). Here the CDR3 DNA reads TGTGCCAGCAGCTCCAGGACAGGCGGTGGCTACACCTTC. Amino acids: CASSSRTGGGYTF.

This chain connects TRBV27 to TRBJ1-1; no definite D call. The V and J ends lost 2 bases and 4 bases respectively, with 11 bases between them. This CDR3 is built from 14 residues. Germline CDR1 reads MNHEY; CDR2 reads SMNVEV (reference sequence). The CDR3 protein is CASSLRNSRTEAFF. The CDR3 DNA reads TGTGCCAGCAGTTTACGTAACAGCCGCACTGAAGCTTTCTTT.

This chain joins TRBV6-1 and TRBJ2-7, with D perhaps matching TRBD1 (7 bases). The CDR3 runs 16 residues. V shed 0 bases and J shed 3 bases, with 15 bases lying between them. Looked up from germline, CDR1 is MNHNS and CDR2 is SASEGT. The CDR3: CASSEAQGGGGYEQYF. Here the CDR3 DNA reads TGTGCCAGCAGTGAAGCGCAGGGGGGAGGTGGCTACGAGCAGTACTTC.

This chain connects TRBV18 to TRBJ1-6; D perhaps matches TRBD1 (6 bases). Germline CDR1 is KGHSH and CDR2 is LQKENI. The CDR3 sequence is 13 residues long. With 6 bases removed from V and 10 bases from J, the gap between germline ends came to 13 bases. The CDR3 spells CASSGERGSPLHF. DNA for the CDR3: TGTGCCAGCTCGGGAGAAAGGGGGTCACCCCTCCACTTT.

V usage is TRBV10-1 and J usage is TRBJ2-7; 7 nucleotides agree with TRBD1. This CDR3 spans 14 amino acids. The ends lost 1 base at V and 2 bases at J; junction bases unmatched: 2. Germline CDR1 and CDR2: WNHNN and SYGVQD (reference sequence). CDR3 loop: CASSEWDRPYEQYF. The CDR3 DNA reads TGCGCCAGCAGTGAGTGGGACAGACCCTACGAGCAGTACTTC.

This chain links TRBV2 with TRBJ2-3; TRBD1 matches 7 bases. Germline values: CDR1 SNHLY, CDR2 FYNNEI. The CDR3 covers 15 residues. V dropped 5 bases and J dropped 6; count of bases not matched to a gene: 11. The chain's CDR3 is CASSQDRINSDTQYF. The CDR3 DNA reads as TGTGCCAGCAGTCAGGACAGGATAAACTCCGATACGCAGTATTTT. Using reference TRBV2 and TRBJ2-3 for the parts outside the CDR3, the full variable domain is EPEVTQTPSHQVTQMGQEVILRCVPISNHLYFYWYRQILGQKVEFLVSFYNNEISEKSEIFDDQFSVERPDGSNFTLKIRSTKLEDSAMYFCASSQDRINSDTQYFGPGTRLTVL.

This chain connects TRBV15 to TRBJ2-5, with D unclear. The J call may be faulty, since TRBJ2-7 better matches the DNA end. CDR3 length: 16 amino acids. From germline, CDR1 is LNHNV and CDR2 YYDKDF (reference sequence). The CDR3 DNA is TGTGCCACCAGCAGAGAGGTTGGCGGCGCCGGCGGCGAGCAGTACTTC. It encodes CATSREVGGAGGEQYF.

This chain joins TRBV28 and TRBJ1-5, with a tentative D call TRBD1 (6 bases). Trimming took off 5 bases at V and 2 bases at J, with 19 bases between the two ends. Germline values: CDR1 MDHEN, CDR2 SYDVKM. This CDR3 comprises 17 residues. CDR3 coding DNA: TGTGCCAGCAGTCCTAAAATGACAGGTTCCGGCAATCAGCCCCAGCATTTT. It codes for CASSPKMTGSGNQPQHF.

This chain connects TRBV19 to TRBJ1-1; maybe TRBD1 (6 bases). CDR1 and CDR2 (germline): LNHDA, SQIVND (reference sequence). Deletions cut 5 bases from V and 1 base from J, with 11 bases between. There are 14 residues in the CDR3. CDR3 coding DNA: TGTGCCAGTAGTCCCGACAGGTGGAACACTGAAGCTTTCTTT. Translation: CASSPDRWNTEAFF. Variable domain in full (rest from reference TRBV19 and TRBJ1-1): DGGITQSPKYLFRKEGQNVTLSCEQNLNHDAMYWYRQDPGQGLRLIYYSQIVNDFQKGDIAEGYSVSREKKESFPLTVTSAQKNPTAFYLCASSPDRWNTEAFFGQGTRLTVV.

This chain connects TRBV2 to TRBJ1-4; D remains unclear. From germline, CDR1 is SNHLY and CDR2 FYNNEI. This CDR3 region has 14 residues. Trimming stripped 5 bases from V and 0 bases from J, with 7 bases between. For the CDR3, the DNA is TGTGCCAGCAGTTTCAGGACAACTAATGAAAAACTGTTTTTT. Residues: CASSFRTTNEKLFF.

The CDR3 protein is CAFSGSTSEQYF. CDR3 bases: TGTGCCTTTAGCGGGAGTACCTCCGAGCAGTACTTC. The chain joins TRBV30 to TRBJ2-7; 9 bases match TRBD2. The junction had 7 bases not matched to a gene; V was cut back by 7 bases and J by 6 bases. The CDR3 runs to 12 residues. Germline CDR1 is GTSNPN and CDR2 is SVGIG (reference sequence).

This rearrangement joins TRBV6-5 to TRBJ2-1; D call uncertain. This CDR3 is built from 15 residues. In germline, CDR1 is MNHEY, CDR2 SVGAGI. Trimming stripped 10 bases from V and 4 bases from J, with 20 bases between. CDR3 sequence (DNA): TGTGCCACCTCTACCTCTCTTCTCGCTTACAATGAGCAGTTCTTC. Its protein is CATSTSLLAYNEQFF.

V and J are TRBV28 and TRBJ2-5, with D unresolved. Per germline, CDR1 MDHEN and CDR2 SYDVKM. Trimming removed 1 base at V and 1 base at J, with 7 bases between. This CDR3 is 14 amino acids long. The CDR3 sequence is CASSLSRSQETQYF. For the CDR3, the DNA is TGTGCCAGCAGTTTATCAAGGAGCCAAGAGACCCAGTACTTC. The full variable domain, completed using reference TRBV28 and TRBJ2-5, is DVKVTQSSRYLVKRTGEKVFLECVQDMDHENMFWYRQDPGLGLRLIYFSYDVKMKEKGDIPEGYSVSREKKERFSLILESASTNQTSMYLCASSLSRSQETQYFGPGTRLLVL.

The V gene is TRBV4-1, the J gene TRBJ1-3; possibly TRBD1 for D (6 bases). With 3 bases removed from V and 0 bases from J, the gap between germline ends came to 12 bases. CDR1 and CDR2 from the germline V gene are MGHRA and YSYEKL. The CDR3 is made up of 16 amino acids. CDR3 sequence reads: CASSQQGPRSGNTIYF. The CDR3 nucleotides are TGCGCCAGCAGCCAGCAGGGGCCTCGCTCTGGAAACACCATATATTTT.

Only one count was recorded for this clone. This chain uses TRBV18 with TRBJ1-2; weak D call: TRBD1 (5 bases). The CDR3 is 14 amino acids. The germline CDR1 and CDR2 sequences are KGHSH and LQKENI. The ends were cut back, 8 bases at V and 0 bases at J, with 13 bases in the middle. The CDR3 DNA is TGTGCCAGCAGCGGGACGGTTCCTAACTATGGCTACACCTTC. The encoded protein is CASSGTVPNYGYTF.

The J gene is TRBJ1-2, the V gene TRBV7-9; D possibly corresponds to TRBD1 (5 bases). The CDR3 spans 13 residues. Deletions cut 7 bases from V and 6 bases from J, with 15 bases between. CDR1 and CDR2 (germline): SEHNR, FQNEAQ (reference sequence). CDR3 protein: CASNLAGGDGYTF. The DNA of the CDR3 is TGTGCCAGCAACTTGGCGGGAGGGGATGGCTACACCTTC.

The chain joins TRBV5-6 to TRBJ1-1, with D unresolved. The CDR3 is 14 residues long. The V end was cut by 0 bases, the J end by 1 base, with 7 bases between. Germline CDR1 is SGHDT and CDR2 is YYEEEE. CDR3 amino acids: CASSLVTENTEAFF. The CDR3 DNA reads as TGTGCCAGCAGCTTGGTCACAGAGAACACTGAAGCTTTCTTT.

Of note for this clone: This same CDR3 is encoded by further DNA sequences in the sample. The J gene is TRBJ2-7, the V gene TRBV5-4; 8 nucleotides line up with TRBD2. Germline loops: CDR1 SGHNT, CDR2 YYREEE (reference sequence). This CDR3 contains 15 residues. With V trimmed by 5 bases and J by 7 bases, 14 bases remained unmatched. In DNA form, the CDR3 reads TGTGCCAGCAGTCTCACACTAGCGGACACGACGGAGCAGTACTTC. Translated: CASSLTLADTTEQYF.

J is TRBJ2-3 and V is TRBV6-5; the D is unclear. The CDR3 consists of 13 residues. Deletions cut 5 bases from V and 3 bases from J, with 9 bases between. CDR1 MNHEY and CDR2 SVGAGI come from the germline V gene. In nucleotides, the CDR3 is TGTGCCAGCAGTCGTCCACAGACAGATACGCAGTATTTT. The encoded protein is CASSRPQTDTQYF.

V gene TRBV19 combines with J gene TRBJ1-5; 11 bases map to TRBD1. The CDR3 is 16 residues long. Per germline, CDR1 LNHDA and CDR2 SQIVND (reference sequence). The junction had 4 bases not matched to a gene; V was cut back by 1 base and J by 5 bases. This CDR3 is CASSIGDRGFHQPQHF. CDR3 nucleotides: TGTGCCAGTAGTATAGGGGACAGGGGGTTTCATCAGCCCCAGCATTTT.

This clone was seen once. The rearrangement joins TRBV7-2 to TRBJ1-5; tentatively, D is TRBD1 (6 bases). The germline CDR1 and CDR2 sequences are SGHTA and FQGNSA. The CDR3 extends over 15 amino acids. Trimming took off 1 base at V and 6 bases at J, with 13 bases between the two ends. The CDR3 reads CASSLVGRGTQPQHF. In DNA, the CDR3 is TGTGCCAGCAGCTTAGTGGGCAGGGGAACTCAGCCCCAGCATTTT.

This clone occurred once. This chain links TRBV19 with TRBJ2-1; tentatively, D is TRBD2 (5 bases). This CDR3 spans 13 amino acids. Trimming shortened V by 6 bases and J by 0 bases, and 6 bases separated the two germline ends. Germline lookup yields CDR1 LNHDA and CDR2 SQIVND (reference sequence). The CDR3 sequence: CASSGVSYNEQFF. DNA for the CDR3: TGTGCCAGTAGCGGGGTCTCCTACAATGAGCAGTTCTTC. Variable domain in full (rest from reference TRBV19 and TRBJ2-1): DGGITQSPKYLFRKEGQNVTLSCEQNLNHDAMYWYRQDPGQGLRLIYYSQIVNDFQKGDIAEGYSVSREKKESFPLTVTSAQKNPTAFYLCASSGVSYNEQFFGPGTRLTVL.

The DNA for the CDR3 is TGTGCCAGCTCACCACCGGCCCTAGCGGGAGGACTCACTGAGCAGTTCTTC. It encodes CASSPPALAGGLTEQFF. The rearrangement links TRBV18 to TRBJ2-1; 11 nucleotides match TRBD2. Germline V gene sequence: CDR1 KGHSH, CDR2 LQKENI. The CDR3 loop spans 17 amino acids. V shed 0 bases and J 9 bases; nucleotides not matched to a gene: 10.